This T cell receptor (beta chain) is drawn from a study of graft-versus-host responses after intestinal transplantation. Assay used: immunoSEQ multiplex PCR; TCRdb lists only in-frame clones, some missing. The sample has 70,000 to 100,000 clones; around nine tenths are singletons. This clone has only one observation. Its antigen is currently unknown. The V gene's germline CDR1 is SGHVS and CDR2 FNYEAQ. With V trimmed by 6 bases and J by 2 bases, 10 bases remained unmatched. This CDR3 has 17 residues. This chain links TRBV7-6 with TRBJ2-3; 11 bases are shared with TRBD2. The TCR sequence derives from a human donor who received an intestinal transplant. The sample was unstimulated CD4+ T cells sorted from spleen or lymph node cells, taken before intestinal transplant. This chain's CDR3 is CASSPGASGGSTDTQYF. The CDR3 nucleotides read TGTGCCAGCAGTCCCGGCGCTAGCGGGGGGTCCACAGATACGCAGTATTTT.